The 20 T cell receptor beta chains presented below share a single source sample, sequenced in a study of monozygotic twins with cystic fibrosis. Clones were sequenced by immunoSEQ multiplex PCR, and TCRdb holds only the in-frame ones, with some missing. The sample yields around 34,000 clones, more than 90% seen once. Sequencing was done on a sample of blood. Receptor source: a girl aged 2 to 9 with cystic fibrosis.

The chain links TRBV6-5 to TRBJ1-2; D is perhaps TRBD1 (5 bases). Germline values: CDR1 MNHEY, CDR2 SVGAGI. The germline V and J ends were trimmed by 0 bases and 3 bases, with 5 bases remaining between them. The CDR3 has 13 amino acids. This CDR3 is CASSYSGDYGYTF. The CDR3 coding sequence is TGTGCCAGCAGTTACTCAGGGGACTATGGCTACACCTTC.

This CDR3 reads CASSLEGLASDEQFF. CDR3 in DNA: TGTGCCAGCAGCTTGGAGGGGTTAGCATCTGATGAGCAGTTCTTC. The V call is TRBV5-6, the J call TRBJ2-1; a possible D gene is TRBD1 (5 bases). The CDR3 is 15 residues long. V lost 0 bases and J lost 8, with 15 bases in between. From germline, CDR1 is SGHDT and CDR2 YYEEEE.

The chain has TRBV7-9 and TRBJ2-5; D assignment may be TRBD1 or TRBD2 (5 bases each). The CDR3 covers 14 residues. Germline V lookup: CDR1 SEHNR, CDR2 FQNEAQ (reference sequence). Trimming left V 1 base short and J 4 bases short, with 10 bases between. CDR3 DNA sequence: TGTGCCAGCAGCTTAGTCGGGACGGGAGAGACCCAGTACTTC. Encoded protein: CASSLVGTGETQYF.

This chain links TRBV5-1 with TRBJ2-5; D uncertain. V was trimmed by 0 bases and J by 5 bases, leaving 8 bases between them. The CDR3 runs to 13 residues. Germline V gene data show CDR1 as SGHRS and CDR2 as YFSETQ. The CDR3 reads CASSLGSKETQYF. In DNA, the CDR3 is TGCGCCAGCAGCTTGGGGAGTAAGGAGACCCAGTACTTC. The full variable domain, completed using reference TRBV5-1 and TRBJ2-5, is KAGVTQTPRYLIKTRGQQVTLSCSPISGHRSVSWYQQTPGQGLQFLFEYFSETQRNKGNFPGRFSGRQFSNSRSEMNVSTLELGDSALYLCASSLGSKETQYFGPGTRLLVL.

The chain joins TRBV7-2 to TRBJ2-1, with no clear D. The V and J ends lost 7 bases and 1 base respectively, with 5 bases between them. The CDR3 runs 12 residues. Germline CDR1 is SGHTA and CDR2 is FQGNSA. Here the CDR3 DNA reads TGTGCCAGCACTATTTCCTACAATGAGCAGTTCTTC. As protein: CASTISYNEQFF. The full variable domain, with the rest looked up from reference TRBV7-2 and TRBJ2-1, is GAGVSQSPSNKVTEKGKDVELRCDPISGHTALYWYRQSLGQGLEFLIYFQGNSAPDKSGLPSDRFSAERTGGSVSTLTIQRTQQEDSAVYLCASTISYNEQFFGPGTRLTVL.

The genes are TRBV19 and TRBJ1-5; 9 bases agree with TRBD1. Germline V lookup: CDR1 LNHDA, CDR2 SQIVND (reference sequence). Losses at the gene ends were 6 bases for V and 0 bases for J; bases not matched to a gene: 24. The CDR3 sequence is 22 residues long. CDR3: CASRPQDRGFSSPSYSNQPQHF. The CDR3 coding sequence is TGTGCCAGTAGGCCCCAGGACAGGGGATTTTCCTCGCCTTCTTATAGCAATCAGCCCCAGCATTTT.

This clone was detected once. The CDR3: CASTSGTAETQYF. The CDR3 region has the DNA TGTGCCAGCACCTCAGGGACCGCGGAGACCCAGTACTTC. The V call is TRBV7-9, the J call TRBJ2-5, with D perhaps matching TRBD1 or TRBD2 (5 bases each). The CDR3 has 13 amino acids. The germline V gene encodes CDR1 SEHNR and CDR2 FQNEAQ (reference sequence). The V and J ends lost 7 bases and 5 bases respectively, with 14 bases between them.

This clone appeared a single time. The chain couples TRBV7-9 to TRBJ1-4; D uncertain. V was pared by 2 bases and J by 8 bases, with 9 bases between. The germline V gene has CDR1 SEHNR and CDR2 FQNEAQ (reference sequence). This CDR3 region has 13 residues. The CDR3, as DNA: TGTGCCAGCAGCTTACTCCCGCTAGAAAAACTGTTTTTT. Its protein product is CASSLLPLEKLFF.

The chain joins TRBV13 to TRBJ2-7; a weak D match, TRBD1 (6 bases). The germline V gene encodes CDR1 PRHDT and CDR2 FYEKMQ (reference sequence). The V gene lost 2 bases and the J gene lost 7 bases, with 15 bases spanning the gap. There are 14 residues in the CDR3. The CDR3 spells CASSLLSGVEEQYF. The CDR3 bases are TGTGCCAGCAGCTTACTATCAGGGGTGGAGGAGCAGTACTTC.

This chain links TRBV5-1 with TRBJ1-2, with D uncertain. Germline-derived CDR1 and CDR2 are SGHRS and YFSETQ. The CDR3 is 13 amino acids. Trimming removed 1 base from V and 4 bases from J, with 8 bases in between. Here the CDR3 DNA reads TGCGCCAGCAGCTTGCGGGAGGCCTATGGCTACACCTTC. It translates to CASSLREAYGYTF.

The chain links TRBV9 to TRBJ2-7; 8 nucleotides agree with TRBD2. From germline, CDR1 is SGDLS and CDR2 YYNGEE. Losses at the gene ends were 4 bases for V and 3 bases for J; bases not matched to a gene: 12. The CDR3 covers 16 residues. The CDR3 DNA reads TGTGCCAGCAGCTCGGGGGGGGACTCGTTCCACTACGAGCAGTACTTC. Protein sequence: CASSSGGDSFHYEQYF.

This chain joins TRBV7-2 and TRBJ1-5; D call uncertain. Germline V gene data show CDR1 as SGHTA and CDR2 as FQGNSA. Trimming left V 5 bases short and J 1 base short, with 12 bases between. The CDR3 is made up of 15 amino acids. The CDR3 sequence is CASSRAGVSNQPQHF. The CDR3 nucleotides are TGTGCCAGCAGCCGAGCAGGAGTAAGCAATCAGCCCCAGCATTTT.

This chain joins TRBV14 and TRBJ1-1; no reliable D call. V lost 1 base, J lost 0 bases, and 6 bases lay in between. The CDR3 runs to 14 residues. Germline-derived CDR1 and CDR2 are SGHDN and FVKESK. This CDR3 is CASSQGVMNTEAFF. CDR3 nucleotide sequence: TGTGCCAGCAGCCAAGGTGTAATGAACACTGAAGCTTTCTTT.

This clone has just a few counts. This rearrangement joins TRBV6-5 to TRBJ1-1; 8 bases fit TRBD1. Germline assignment: CDR1 MNHEY and CDR2 SVGAGI. The CDR3 sequence is 15 residues long. The V and J ends lost 5 bases and 1 base, in that order; junction bases with no gene match: 6. The CDR3 nucleotides are TGTGCCAGCAGTGCAAGGGACAGGCGGAACACTGAAGCTTTCTTT. The encoded protein is CASSARDRRNTEAFF.

V gene TRBV19 combines with J gene TRBJ1-4; D perhaps matches TRBD1 (6 bases). There are 13 residues in the CDR3. Looked up from germline, CDR1 is LNHDA and CDR2 is SQIVND (reference sequence). V lost 6 bases and J lost 12, with 17 bases in between. The CDR3 DNA reads TGTGCCAGTAGCCGGGGACATCCCATGGAACTGTTTTTT. Its translation: CASSRGHPMELFF.

This clone was seen once. The rearrangement links TRBV7-2 to TRBJ2-3, with D unclear. CDR1 is SGHTA, CDR2 FQGNSA, per germline. V was clipped by 1 base and J by 0 bases, with 8 bases between them. The CDR3 has 15 residues. The CDR3 region has the DNA TGTGCCAGCAGCTTAGACAGTACTAGCACAGATACGCAGTATTTT. It encodes CASSLDSTSTDTQYF.

The gene calls are TRBV27 and TRBJ2-7, with 8 bases lining up with TRBD1. The CDR3 is made up of 11 amino acids. Germline V gives CDR1 MNHEY, CDR2 SMNVEV (reference sequence). Trimming removed 5 bases from V and 11 bases from J; junction bases left unmatched: 5. CDR3 in DNA: TGTGCCAGCAGTACAGGGGGAGTGGAGTACTTC. Residues: CASSTGGVEYF.

The chain has TRBV27 and TRBJ1-2; D is unresolved. Germline V gene lookup returns CDR1 MNHEY and CDR2 SMNVEV (reference sequence). Trimming removed 3 bases from V and 6 bases from J, with 11 bases in between. This CDR3 spans 13 amino acids. CDR3 sequence reads: CASSFGLSDGYTF. For the CDR3, the DNA is TGTGCCAGCAGTTTCGGATTATCAGATGGCTACACCTTC.

The count of this clone is one. The chain joins TRBV6-1 to TRBJ1-4, with D tentatively TRBD1 (6 bases). The CDR3 is 18 residues long. In germline, CDR1 is MNHNS, CDR2 SASEGT. The V end was cut by 4 bases, the J end by 0 bases, with 18 bases between. The CDR3 DNA reads TGTGCCAGCAGTGTTAAACCGGGGGCCTATTCAACTAATGAAAAACTGTTTTTT. Encoded protein: CASSVKPGAYSTNEKLFF.

The chain recombines TRBV28 with TRBJ2-1; maybe TRBD2 (6 bases). The CDR3 covers 19 residues. The V and J ends lost 3 bases and 0 bases respectively, with 21 bases between them. Looked up from germline, CDR1 is MDHEN and CDR2 is SYDVKM. The CDR3 DNA reads TGTGCCAGCAGTTTTCCCATCCTGTTAGGGACTGACTCCTACAATGAGCAGTTCTTC. Residues: CASSFPILLGTDSYNEQFF. The variable domain in full, completed from reference TRBV28 and TRBJ2-1, reads DVKVTQSSRYLVKRTGEKVFLECVQDMDHENMFWYRQDPGLGLRLIYFSYDVKMKEKGDIPEGYSVSREKKERFSLILESASTNQTSMYLCASSFPILLGTDSYNEQFFGPGTRLTVL.